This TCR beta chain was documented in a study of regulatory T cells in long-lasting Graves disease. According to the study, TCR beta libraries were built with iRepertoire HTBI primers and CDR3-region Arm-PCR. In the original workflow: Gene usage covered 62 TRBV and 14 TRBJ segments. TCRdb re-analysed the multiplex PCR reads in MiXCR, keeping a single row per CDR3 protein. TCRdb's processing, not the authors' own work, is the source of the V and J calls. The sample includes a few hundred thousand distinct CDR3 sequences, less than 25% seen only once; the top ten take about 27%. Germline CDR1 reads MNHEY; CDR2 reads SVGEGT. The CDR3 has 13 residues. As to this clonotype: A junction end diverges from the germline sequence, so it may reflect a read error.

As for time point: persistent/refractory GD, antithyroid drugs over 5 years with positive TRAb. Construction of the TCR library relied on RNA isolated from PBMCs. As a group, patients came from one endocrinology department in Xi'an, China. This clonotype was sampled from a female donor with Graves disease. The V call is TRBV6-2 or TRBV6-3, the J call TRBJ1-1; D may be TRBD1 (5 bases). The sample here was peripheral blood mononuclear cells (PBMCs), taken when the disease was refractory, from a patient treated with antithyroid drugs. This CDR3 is CANSHRFDTEAFF. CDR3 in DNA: TGTGCCAACAGTCACAGGTTTGACACTGAAGCTTTCTTT.